The 21 T cell receptor beta chains below come from one sample, sequenced in a study of control samples from healthy donors and cancer patients. Libraries were prepared by immunoSEQ multiplex PCR; TCRdb keeps only in-frame clonotypes and omits some of them. The sample has 150,000 to 200,000 clones, roughly 94% seen once. Source material: blood. The receptor source for this set is a woman between 18 and 29 years old in good health.

The chain combines TRBV2 with TRBJ1-6, with unresolved D. CDR1 SNHLY and CDR2 FYNNEI come from the germline V gene. This CDR3 is 14 amino acids long. Trimming took 6 bases from V and 8 from J, leaving 14 bases between them. This CDR3 is CASRQTTPDSPLHF. The CDR3 DNA reads TGTGCCAGCAGACAGACAACTCCAGATTCACCCCTCCACTTT.

The chain couples TRBV2 to TRBJ1-5, with unresolved D. With 7 bases removed from V and 3 bases from J, the gap between germline ends came to 10 bases. Germline V gives CDR1 SNHLY, CDR2 FYNNEI. The length of the CDR3 is 13 residues. This chain's CDR3 is CASTDGFNQPQHF. CDR3 sequence (DNA): TGTGCCAGCACCGACGGATTCAATCAGCCCCAGCATTTT.

This rearrangement joins TRBV6-2 or TRBV6-3 to TRBJ1-5; D not resolved. The CDR3 contains 14 residues. Trimming stripped 2 bases from V and 2 bases from J, with 7 bases between. Germline CDR1 and CDR2: MNHEY and SVGEGT. CDR3 sequence (DNA): TGTGCCAGCAGTTACACGGCAGGCAATCAGCCCCAGCATTTT. Translation gives CASSYTAGNQPQHF.

The V and J genes are TRBV10-3 and TRBJ2-7; TRBD2 matches at 9 bases. This CDR3 region has 15 residues. Germline V gene sequence: CDR1 ENHRY, CDR2 SYGVKD. V shed 6 bases, J shed 0 bases, and the junction held 6 bases outside the gene matches. CDR3 nucleotide sequence: TGTGCCATCAGCATAGAGCGGGAGGACTCCTACGAGCAGTACTTC. This sequence encodes CAISIEREDSYEQYF.

In DNA form, the CDR3 reads TGCGCCAGCAGCCAACAGTTTTCCGGGGGTTCACCCCTCCACTTT. It codes for CASSQQFSGGSPLHF. The chain recombines TRBV4-3 with TRBJ1-6; maybe TRBD1 (5 bases). The CDR3 sequence is 15 residues long. CDR1 LGHNA and CDR2 YSLEER come from the germline V gene. V was cut by 2 bases and J by 9 bases, with 14 bases left in between.

The V call is TRBV11-2, the J call TRBJ1-2; no definite D call. CDR1 is SGHAT, CDR2 FQNNGV, per germline. This CDR3 region has 13 residues. With 0 bases removed from V and 7 bases from J, the gap between germline ends came to 9 bases. The CDR3 DNA follows: TGTGCCAGCAGCTTAGAAGTCCTTTTTGGCTACACCTTC. This gives the protein CASSLEVLFGYTF. Full variable domain (remainder filled in from reference TRBV11-2 and TRBJ1-2): EAGVAQSPRYKIIEKRQSVAFWCNPISGHATLYWYQQILGQGPKLLIQFQNNGVVDDSQLPKDRFSAERLKGVDSTLKIQPAKLEDSAVYLCASSLEVLFGYTFGSGTRLTVV.

This sequence joins TRBV6-6 and TRBJ1-2; unclear D gene. The CDR3 consists of 15 residues. V lost 4 bases and J lost 6, with 18 bases in between. CDR1 and CDR2 (germline): MNHNY, SVGAGI (reference sequence). The CDR3 DNA sequence: TGTGCCAGCAGTTTGGCCATTACATGGCGCGATGGCTACACCTTC. Its translation: CASSLAITWRDGYTF.

The chain couples TRBV7-6 to TRBJ2-5; TRBD1 agrees at 9 bases. This CDR3 has 16 residues. Germline loops: CDR1 SGHVS, CDR2 FNYEAQ. V shed 5 bases and J 2 bases; nucleotides not matched to a gene: 9. The CDR3: CASSIGQGLGQETQYF. CDR3 DNA: TGTGCCAGCAGCATCGGACAGGGGCTAGGGCAAGAGACCCAGTACTTC.

The rearrangement links TRBV18 to TRBJ2-7; TRBD2 matches 7 bases. V shed 3 bases and J 5 bases; nucleotides not matched to a gene: 10. Germline CDR1 reads KGHSH; CDR2 reads LQKENI. The CDR3 consists of 15 residues. In nucleotides, the CDR3 is TGTGCCAGCTCACCTTTGGGCGGGAGCAGCAACGAGCAGTACTTC. This codes for CASSPLGGSSNEQYF.

This chain uses TRBV2 with TRBJ1-1; D is perhaps TRBD1 (5 bases). CDR1 SNHLY and CDR2 FYNNEI come from the germline V gene. V dropped 3 bases and J dropped 3 bases, with 11 bases sitting between them. The CDR3 totals 14 residues. The CDR3 loop is CASSEQRGYTEAFF. In DNA, the CDR3 is TGTGCCAGCAGTGAGCAGCGGGGCTACACTGAAGCTTTCTTT.

The chain carries TRBV12-2 and TRBJ2-7; TRBD2, the table's D call, was not compared with the DNA. TRBV12-2 is flagged as a pseudogene. The CDR3 is 14 amino acids. In DNA form, the CDR3 reads TGTGCAAGTCGCTCGTCTAGAGGGATGAAAGAGCAGTACTTC. This translates into CASRSSRGMKEQYF.

The CDR3 sequence: CASSTSTGMLLNTEAFF. The CDR3 DNA follows: TGTGCCAGTAGTACTTCGACAGGGATGTTGTTGAACACTGAAGCTTTCTTT. This chain uses TRBV19 with TRBJ1-1; the match to TRBD1 covers 7 bases. The CDR3 contains 17 residues. Germline V gene data show CDR1 as LNHDA and CDR2 as SQIVND (reference sequence). The junction had 11 bases not matched to a gene; V was cut back by 4 bases and J by 0 bases.

The chain employs TRBV7-9 and TRBJ1-4, with D perhaps TRBD1 (6 bases). V was pared by 3 bases and J by 3 bases, with 14 bases between. This CDR3 is 16 amino acids long. The germline gives CDR1 SEHNR, CDR2 FQNEAQ (reference sequence). The CDR3 sequence: CASSFQTGSANEKLFF. In DNA, the CDR3 is TGTGCCAGCAGCTTTCAAACAGGGTCGGCTAATGAAAAACTGTTTTTT. Full variable domain (remainder filled in from reference TRBV7-9 and TRBJ1-4): DTGVSQNPRHKITKRGQNVTFRCDPISEHNRLYWYRQTLGQGPEFLTYFQNEAQLEKSRLLSDRFSAERPKGSFSTLEIQRTEQGDSAMYLCASSFQTGSANEKLFFGSGTQLSVL.

The chain recombines TRBV7-2 with TRBJ1-5, with D unclear. The CDR3 loop spans 15 amino acids. Germline V gene sequence: CDR1 SGHTA, CDR2 FQGNSA. V gave up 6 bases and J gave up 5 bases, with 17 bases separating them. CDR3 loop: CASRSGLFGDQPQHF. The CDR3 region has the DNA TGTGCCAGCAGATCCGGACTATTTGGAGATCAGCCCCAGCATTTT.

The chain carries TRBV6-6 and TRBJ2-1, with D perhaps matching TRBD1 (8 bases). Germline V gene data show CDR1 as MNHNY and CDR2 as SVGAGI (reference sequence). This CDR3 contains 17 residues. Trimming took 5 bases from V and 6 from J, leaving 23 bases between them. CDR3 bases: TGTGCCAGCAGTCTGGTAAGGGGGGGGGACAGGTCCAATGAGCAGTTCTTC. As protein: CASSLVRGGDRSNEQFF.

This chain joins TRBV20-1 and TRBJ1-3; D is undetermined. The CDR3 spans 12 residues. CDR1 is DFQATT and CDR2 is SNEGSKA in the germline V gene (reference sequence). Deletions cut 6 bases from V and 4 bases from J, with 10 bases between. The CDR3 DNA reads as TGCAGTGCCAGTCACGGAGGAAACACCATATATTTT. It codes for CSASHGGNTIYF.

In this sample, this clone turned up once. This chain joins TRBV28 and TRBJ2-7, with TRBD1 matching 7 bases. V was pared by 7 bases and J by 5 bases, with 8 bases of the junction left unmatched. Germline-derived CDR1 and CDR2 are MDHEN and SYDVKM. The length of the CDR3 is 13 residues. CDR3 residues: CASNLQGPNEQYF. In DNA, the CDR3 is TGTGCCAGCAACCTACAGGGGCCCAACGAGCAGTACTTC. Using reference TRBV28 and TRBJ2-7 for the parts outside the CDR3, the full variable domain is DVKVTQSSRYLVKRTGEKVFLECVQDMDHENMFWYRQDPGLGLRLIYFSYDVKMKEKGDIPEGYSVSREKKERFSLILESASTNQTSMYLCASNLQGPNEQYFGPGTRLTVT.

This clone has only a few counts. J is TRBJ2-7 and V is TRBV7-9; D is possibly TRBD1 (5 bases). The CDR3 length is 15 residues. Germline V gives CDR1 SEHNR, CDR2 FQNEAQ (reference sequence). With 2 bases removed from V and 0 bases from J, the gap between germline ends came to 11 bases. The CDR3 sequence: CASSLIRTPSYEQYF. CDR3 coding DNA: TGTGCCAGCAGCTTAATCCGGACACCCTCCTACGAGCAGTACTTC. The whole variable domain, filled in from reference TRBV7-9 and TRBJ2-7, reads DTGVSQNPRHKITKRGQNVTFRCDPISEHNRLYWYRQTLGQGPEFLTYFQNEAQLEKSRLLSDRFSAERPKGSFSTLEIQRTEQGDSAMYLCASSLIRTPSYEQYFGPGTRLTVT.

V and J are TRBV4-2 and TRBJ1-5, with D possibly matching TRBD1 (6 bases). CDR1 is LGHNA, CDR2 YNFKEQ, per germline. V lost 4 bases to trimming and J lost 6 bases, with 25 bases between them. This CDR3 is built from 18 residues. The CDR3 bases are TGTGCCAGCAGCCTCTCAGTGGGCAGGGGAGTAATTGGTCAGCCCCAGCATTTT. Amino acid sequence: CASSLSVGRGVIGQPQHF.

The sample holds one count of this clone. The chain combines TRBV9 with TRBJ2-2, with 7 positions matching TRBD1. Trimming removed 0 bases from V and 5 bases from J; junction bases left unmatched: 1. Germline CDR1 and CDR2: SGDLS and YYNGEE. The CDR3 runs 14 residues. CDR3 sequence: CASSVGQGTGELFF. CDR3 sequence (DNA): TGTGCCAGCAGCGTAGGACAGGGAACCGGGGAGCTGTTTTTT.

The V call is TRBV10-3, the J call TRBJ2-5; no reliable D call. The germline CDR1 and CDR2 sequences are ENHRY and SYGVKD. The V and J ends lost 2 bases and 1 base respectively, with 5 bases between them. The CDR3 loop spans 13 amino acids. The CDR3 DNA is TGTGCCATCAGTGAGACAGCCCAAGAGACCCAGTACTTC. Protein: CAISETAQETQYF.